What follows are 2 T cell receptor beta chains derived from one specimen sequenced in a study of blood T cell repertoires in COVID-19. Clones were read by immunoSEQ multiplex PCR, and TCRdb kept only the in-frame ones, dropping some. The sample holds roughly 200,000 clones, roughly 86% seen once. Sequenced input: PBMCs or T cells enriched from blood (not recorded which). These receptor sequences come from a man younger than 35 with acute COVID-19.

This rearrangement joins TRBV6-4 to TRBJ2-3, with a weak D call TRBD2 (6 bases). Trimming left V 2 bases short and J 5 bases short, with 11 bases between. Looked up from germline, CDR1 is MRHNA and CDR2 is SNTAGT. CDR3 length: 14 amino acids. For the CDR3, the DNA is TGTGCCAGCAGTGACCGCGGGATAGGAGATACGCAGTATTTT. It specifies CASSDRGIGDTQYF.

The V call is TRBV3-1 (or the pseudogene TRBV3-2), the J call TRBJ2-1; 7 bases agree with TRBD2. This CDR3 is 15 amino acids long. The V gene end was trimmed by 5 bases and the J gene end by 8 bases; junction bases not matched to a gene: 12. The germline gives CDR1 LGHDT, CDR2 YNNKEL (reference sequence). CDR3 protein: CASSEGSGGYDEQFF. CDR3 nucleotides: TGTGCCAGCAGCGAGGGCTCGGGAGGTTACGATGAGCAGTTCTTC.